Many counts were recorded for the clone carrying this T cell receptor (beta chain). The source material, RNA transcripts, was used to amplify TCR beta CDR3 regions. The primer set for the first-round RT-PCR of the TCR CDR3 was HTBI. TCRdb recomputed calls from the multiplex PCR reads with MiXCR, one row per CDR3 protein. The sample contains approximately 620,000 distinct CDR3 sequences, around 16% of which appear only once. The entry originates in a study of T cells in Graves' hyperthyroidism and ophthalmopathy. Between the trimmed V and J ends, which lost 2 bases and 1 base, there was a span of 8 bases. The CDR3 totals 13 residues. From germline, CDR1 is DFQATT and CDR2 SNEGSKA (reference sequence). Any patient presenting with uncontrolled infection, other autoimmune disease, pregnancy or lactation was left out.

The chain links TRBV20-1 to TRBJ1-1; D is possibly TRBD1 (6 bases). The source is a middle-aged woman with Graves' ophthalmopathy. The sequencing sample was made of blood. The CDR3 coding sequence is TGCAGTGCTAGAAGACAGGAGAACACTGAAGCTTTCTTT. This encodes CSARRQENTEAFF.